The 24 T cell receptor beta chains below were found in one sample sequenced in a study of T cells in Graves' hyperthyroidism and ophthalmopathy (dated by TCRdb to about 2019). The protocol used for the library was multiplex PCR. Instrument on record: Illumina HiSeq 2000. TCR beta CDR3 regions were amplified from RNA transcripts. For the first round of RT-PCR on the TCR CDR3, the HTBI primer set was used together with the Qiagen OneStep RT-PCR kit. TCRdb ran its own pipeline on the public reads, namely fastp trimming at Q25 and MiXCR clone calling, and kept in-frame beta chains. Entries are consolidated by CDR3 protein sequence, retaining the most common genes and DNA. Counted in this sample were about 420,000 distinct CDR3 sequences; less than 20% of them appeared once. The ten largest clonotypes hold approximately 7.5% of the sample. Sample: blood. Receptors were obtained from a woman under 30 with Graves' hyperthyroidism.

This clonotype appeared many times. The chain carries TRBV6-6 and TRBJ2-2, with TRBD2 matching over 11 bases. CDR3 length equals 16 residues. Germline V lookup: CDR1 MNHNY, CDR2 SVGAGI (reference sequence). The junction had 5 bases not matched to a gene; V was cut back by 2 bases and J by 6 bases. The CDR3 loop reads CASSYVSGRAAGELFF. CDR3 nucleotide sequence: TGTGCCAGCAGTTACGTTAGCGGGAGGGCGGCCGGGGAGCTGTTTTTT.

This clonotype came up many times. V usage is TRBV12-3 or TRBV12-4 and J usage is TRBJ2-3, with 10 bases identical to TRBD2. The CDR3 is 14 residues long. The V segment lost 4 bases and the J segment 4 bases; nucleotides outside the gene matches: 2. The DNA of the CDR3 is TGTGCCAGCAGTTCCGGGACTAGCGCAGATACGCAGTATTTT. Amino acid sequence: CASSSGTSADTQYF.

The V and J genes are TRBV6-5 and TRBJ1-1; D is unclear. Trimming took 2 bases from V and 1 from J, leaving 8 bases between them. Per germline, CDR1 MNHEY and CDR2 SVGAGI. The CDR3 length is 14 residues. The CDR3 DNA reads as TGTGCCAGCAGTTACGCACTCTCGAACACTGAAGCTTTCTTT. Residues: CASSYALSNTEAFF.

This clonotype was recorded many times. CDR3 DNA sequence: TGTGCCAGCAGTCGGACCGACAGGGTATCCCTCCACTTT. This encodes CASSRTDRVSLHF. This chain joins TRBV27 and TRBJ1-6; 7 nucleotides line up with TRBD1. Germline trimming cut 5 bases from V and 14 bases from J; bases unmatched to any gene: 9. The germline CDR1 and CDR2 sequences are MNHEY and SMNVEV (reference sequence). The CDR3 is made up of 13 amino acids.

The sample holds many counts of this clonotype. The chain links TRBV2 to TRBJ2-7; 9 nucleotides agree with TRBD1. Germline CDR1 is SNHLY and CDR2 is FYNNEI. The CDR3 covers 15 residues. J lost 7 bases, V lost 5 bases, and 12 bases had no gene match. The CDR3 nucleotides are TGTGCCAGCAGTACCGACTCGACAGGGGGGGGGGAGCAGTACTTC. It yields the protein CASSTDSTGGGEQYF.

This clonotype was detected many times. This chain connects TRBV12-3 or TRBV12-4 to TRBJ1-1; a weak D match, TRBD1 (5 bases). The V end lost 9 bases, the J end lost 4 bases, and 15 bases lay between the germline ends. This CDR3 has 13 amino acids. CDR3 sequence reads: CASSRGAGTEAFF. The CDR3 region has the DNA TGTGCCAGTTCGAGGGGCGCGGGCACTGAAGCTTTCTTT.

This clonotype appeared a few times. This chain connects TRBV19 to TRBJ1-3, with D maybe TRBD1 (6 bases). Germline CDR1 and CDR2: LNHDA and SQIVND (reference sequence). Deletions cut 4 bases from V and 7 bases from J, with 14 bases between. CDR3 length: 14 amino acids. CDR3 protein: CASSNYRDYNTIYF. In DNA, the CDR3 is TGTGCCAGTAGTAATTACAGGGATTACAACACCATATATTTT. Full variable domain (remainder filled in from reference TRBV19 and TRBJ1-3): DGGITQSPKYLFRKEGQNVTLSCEQNLNHDAMYWYRQDPGQGLRLIYYSQIVNDFQKGDIAEGYSVSREKKESFPLTVTSAQKNPTAFYLCASSNYRDYNTIYFGEGSWLTVV.

The table lists this clonotype with many counts. The chain recombines TRBV20-1 with TRBJ2-7; D is perhaps TRBD1 (6 bases). V was clipped by 0 bases and J by 5 bases, with 17 bases between them. The germline V gene encodes CDR1 DFQATT and CDR2 SNEGSKA (reference sequence). The CDR3 has 15 amino acids. The CDR3 DNA sequence: TGCAGTGCTAGAGATCCCTTGACAGGTTCCCACGAGCAGTACTTC. Protein product: CSARDPLTGSHEQYF.

This clonotype appeared a few times. The chain employs TRBV4-1 and TRBJ2-4, with TRBD2 matching over 8 bases. This CDR3 has 16 residues. V trimming: 1 base; J trimming: 1 base; junction bases outside the gene matches: 3. Germline V gives CDR1 MGHRA, CDR2 YSYEKL. The CDR3 loop reads CASSQGGGGAKNIQYF. The CDR3 coding sequence is TGCGCCAGCAGCCAAGGTGGCGGGGGGGCCAAAAACATTCAGTACTTC.

As to this clonotype: With a much larger clone just one base away, this may be a read error. The V and J genes are TRBV30 and TRBJ2-7, with TRBD2 identical over 8 bases. Germline V lookup: CDR1 GTSNPN, CDR2 SVGIG (reference sequence). The CDR3 consists of 12 residues. V lost 4 bases and J lost 3; bases outside the gene matches: 2. Written as DNA, the CDR3 is TGTGCCTGGAAGGGACTAGGCTACGAGCAGTACTTC. Translated: CAWKGLGYEQYF.

This clonotype has at least ten counts. V and J are TRBV6-2 or TRBV6-3 and TRBJ2-1, with unresolved D. V was pared by 7 bases and J by 0 bases, with 4 bases between. Per the germline V gene, CDR1 is MNHEY and CDR2 is SVGEGT. The CDR3 consists of 12 residues. The CDR3 nucleotides are TGTGCCAGCACTCACTCCTACAATGAGCAGTTCTTC. It yields the protein CASTHSYNEQFF.

This clonotype has at least ten counts. The chain employs TRBV11-2 and TRBJ2-7; the match to TRBD2 covers 14 bases. J lost 3 bases, V lost 5 bases, and 12 bases had no gene match. Per the germline V gene, CDR1 is SGHAT and CDR2 is FQNNGV. This CDR3 region has 18 residues. This CDR3 reads CASSDRLAGGPGDYEQYF. The CDR3 nucleotides are TGTGCCAGCAGCGACCGACTAGCGGGAGGGCCCGGGGACTACGAGCAGTACTTC. The full variable domain, with the rest looked up from reference TRBV11-2 and TRBJ2-7, is EAGVAQSPRYKIIEKRQSVAFWCNPISGHATLYWYQQILGQGPKLLIQFQNNGVVDDSQLPKDRFSAERLKGVDSTLKIQPAKLEDSAVYLCASSDRLAGGPGDYEQYFGPGTRLTVT.

Many counts were recorded for this clonotype. The chain joins TRBV29-1 to TRBJ2-5; D is possibly TRBD2 (7 bases). Trimming took 7 bases from V and 5 from J, leaving 14 bases between them. Germline CDR1 is SQVTM and CDR2 is ANQGSEA. The CDR3 loop spans 12 amino acids. DNA for the CDR3: TGCAGCGCGAGGGGGGGAGGCGAGACCCAGTACTTC. Its translation: CSARGGGETQYF.

This clonotype was seen a handful of times. The gene calls are TRBV15 and TRBJ2-1; D remains unclear. Trimming took off 1 base at V and 8 bases at J, with 9 bases between the two ends. The germline V gene encodes CDR1 LNHNV and CDR2 YYDKDF (reference sequence). This CDR3 contains 13 residues. The CDR3: CATSRVDSHEQFF. DNA of the CDR3: TGTGCCACCAGCAGAGTTGATTCTCATGAGCAGTTCTTC. Together with reference TRBV15 and TRBJ2-1, the CDR3 gives the full variable domain: DAMVIQNPRYQVTQFGKPVTLSCSQTLNHNVMYWYQQKSSQAPKLLFHYYDKDFNNEADTPDNFQSRRPNTSFCFLDIRSPGLGDTAMYLCATSRVDSHEQFFGPGTRLTVL.

This clonotype was counted ten times or more. This chain connects TRBV30 to TRBJ2-7; D not resolved. V lost 4 bases and J lost 0, with 16 bases in between. The CDR3 extends over 15 amino acids. Germline CDR1 GTSNPN, CDR2 SVGIG (reference sequence). The CDR3 DNA reads TGTGCCTGGAAGCCCCGGACGGGTAGCTCCTACGAGCAGTACTTC. Its translation: CAWKPRTGSSYEQYF.

The table lists this clonotype with a few counts. V usage is TRBV7-9 and J usage is TRBJ2-7, with D unclear. Trimming cost V 0 bases and J 5 bases, with 5 bases left between them. CDR1 SEHNR and CDR2 FQNEAQ come from the germline V gene (reference sequence). The CDR3 runs 12 residues. The DNA of the CDR3 is TGTGCCAGCAGCTTAGCCCCGGACGAGCAGTACTTC. Translated: CASSLAPDEQYF.

This clonotype was counted at least ten times. V is TRBV20-1 and J is TRBJ1-2, with 8 bases lining up with TRBD1. V trimming: 5 bases; J trimming: 3 bases; junction bases outside the gene matches: 11. The CDR3 is made up of 15 amino acids. CDR1 and CDR2 (germline): DFQATT, SNEGSKA (reference sequence). CDR3 residues: CSAVPGQAVDYGYTF. CDR3 coding DNA: TGCAGTGCTGTCCCGGGACAGGCGGTGGACTATGGCTACACCTTC.

This clonotype was recorded many times. The gene calls are TRBV10-3 and TRBJ2-5; TRBD2 matches at 8 bases. V was clipped by 4 bases and J by 2 bases; unmatched bases: 3. CDR1 and CDR2 (germline): ENHRY, SYGVKD. The CDR3 loop spans 14 amino acids. This CDR3 is CAISVRGEQETQYF. The CDR3 DNA reads TGTGCCATCAGTGTGCGGGGGGAACAAGAGACCCAGTACTTC.

This clonotype was counted ten times or more. The chain couples TRBV20-1 to TRBJ2-1, with 7 bases lining up with TRBD2. Trimming cost V 3 bases and J 7 bases; bases outside gene matches: 6. Germline V gene sequence: CDR1 DFQATT, CDR2 SNEGSKA (reference sequence). The CDR3 is 13 amino acids. CDR3 in DNA: TGCAGTGCTAGTGGGACTATGTGGAATGAGCAGTTCTTC. Amino acid sequence: CSASGTMWNEQFF.

This clonotype was detected ten times or more. This chain joins TRBV2 and TRBJ2-7; D is perhaps TRBD2 (6 bases). Germline V gene sequence: CDR1 SNHLY, CDR2 FYNNEI. Trimming took off 10 bases at V and 0 bases at J, with 13 bases between the two ends. This CDR3 is built from 13 residues. The CDR3 region has the DNA TGTGCCACCCGGGGGTTCTTCTCCTACGAGCAGTACTTC. Its translation: CATRGFFSYEQYF.

V and J are TRBV27 and TRBJ2-7; the match to TRBD1 covers 12 bases. This CDR3 is built from 14 residues. V shed 3 bases, J shed 7 bases, and the junction held 4 bases outside the gene matches. In germline, CDR1 is MNHEY, CDR2 SMNVEV (reference sequence). The CDR3 reads CASSLGQGALEQYF. CDR3 DNA: TGTGCCAGCAGTTTGGGACAGGGGGCGTTAGAGCAGTACTTC.

This rearrangement joins TRBV20-1 to TRBJ1-5, with a weak D call TRBD1 (5 bases). Germline assignment: CDR1 DFQATT and CDR2 SNEGSKA (reference sequence). This CDR3 has 13 residues. The V and J ends lost 6 bases and 3 bases respectively, with 12 bases between them. The CDR3 sequence: CSAGGGNNQPQHF. CDR3 coding DNA: TGCAGTGCGGGGGGGGGGAACAATCAGCCCCAGCATTTT.

This chain links TRBV19 with TRBJ2-2; tentative D call: TRBD2 (5 bases). Germline V gene lookup returns CDR1 LNHDA and CDR2 SQIVND (reference sequence). V shed 9 bases and J shed 0 bases, with 11 bases lying between them. This CDR3 has 14 residues. The CDR3 DNA reads as TGTGCCAGCCGCTCCGGGGCGAACACCGGGGAGCTGTTTTTT. This sequence encodes CASRSGANTGELFF.

This clonotype was seen more than once but under ten times. V is TRBV9 and J is TRBJ2-2; the match to TRBD1 covers 7 bases. Trimming took 0 bases from V and 0 from J; bases not matched to a gene: 8. This CDR3 is built from 18 residues. Germline V gives CDR1 SGDLS, CDR2 YYNGEE. The CDR3 region is CASSVDFSGQANTGELFF. The CDR3 region has the DNA TGTGCCAGCAGCGTAGATTTCAGCGGACAGGCGAACACCGGGGAGCTGTTTTTT.